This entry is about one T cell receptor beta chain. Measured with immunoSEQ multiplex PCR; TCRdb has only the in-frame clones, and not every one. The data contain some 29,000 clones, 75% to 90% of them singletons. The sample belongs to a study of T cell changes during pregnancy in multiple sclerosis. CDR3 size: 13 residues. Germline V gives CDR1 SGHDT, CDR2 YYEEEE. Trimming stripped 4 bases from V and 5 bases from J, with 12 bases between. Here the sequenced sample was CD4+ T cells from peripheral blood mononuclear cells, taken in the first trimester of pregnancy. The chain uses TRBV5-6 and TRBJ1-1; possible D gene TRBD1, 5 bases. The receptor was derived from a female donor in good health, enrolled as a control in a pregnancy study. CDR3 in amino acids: CASSLGRGTEAFF. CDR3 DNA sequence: TGTGCCAGCAGCCTCGGGAGGGGAACTGAAGCTTTCTTT.